The 16 T cell receptor beta chains below were found in one sample sequenced in a study of blood T cell repertoires in COVID-19. This table comes from immunoSEQ multiplex PCR, and its TCRdb copy is limited to in-frame clones, with some not included. The table lists nearly 40,000 clones, over 70% of them singletons. What was sequenced was peripheral blood. The receptors stem from a woman between 65 and 79 years old with acute or convalescent COVID-19.

The chain recombines TRBV7-2 with TRBJ2-7; 8 bases align to TRBD1. This CDR3 comprises 13 residues. Germline CDR1 and CDR2: SGHTA and FQGNSA. With V trimmed by 6 bases and J by 5 bases, 6 bases remained unmatched. The CDR3 reads CASRPTGVNEQYV. CDR3 in DNA: TGTGCCAGCAGACCGACAGGGGTTAACGAGCAGTACGTC.

The rearrangement joins TRBV28 to TRBJ1-4; 7 nucleotides match TRBD1. The CDR3 has 16 amino acids. Per germline, CDR1 MDHEN and CDR2 SYDVKM. V trimming: 8 bases; J trimming: 3 bases; junction bases outside the gene matches: 12. The CDR3 spells CASFPNPGTANEKLFF. The DNA for the CDR3 is TGTGCCAGCTTCCCTAATCCCGGGACAGCTAATGAAAAACTGTTTTTT.

The CDR3 region has the DNA TGTGCCAGCAGGAGACAGGGGGCTGGGTCCTACAATGAGCAGTTCTTC. It specifies CASRRQGAGSYNEQFF. This rearrangement joins TRBV28 to TRBJ2-1; 10 bases align to TRBD1. The CDR3 totals 16 residues. J gave up 1 base and V 6 bases, and 6 bases lay outside the gene matches. CDR1 MDHEN and CDR2 SYDVKM come from the germline V gene. The whole variable domain, filled in from reference TRBV28 and TRBJ2-1, reads DVKVTQSSRYLVKRTGEKVFLECVQDMDHENMFWYRQDPGLGLRLIYFSYDVKMKEKGDIPEGYSVSREKKERFSLILESASTNQTSMYLCASRRQGAGSYNEQFFGPGTRLTVL.

V usage is TRBV11-3 and J usage is TRBJ2-4; 7 nucleotides line up with TRBD1. V trimming: 5 bases; J trimming: 6 bases; junction bases outside the gene matches: 19. This CDR3 has 18 residues. The germline V gene has CDR1 SGHNT and CDR2 YENEEA. The CDR3 is CASSHGRTGGLERNIQYF. In nucleotides, the CDR3 is TGTGCCAGCAGCCACGGTCGGACAGGAGGCCTCGAGCGAAACATTCAGTACTTC.

The chain has TRBV9 and TRBJ1-6, with D possibly matching TRBD1 (6 bases). The ends were cut back, 3 bases at V and 7 bases at J, with 17 bases in the middle. Germline CDR1 SGDLS, CDR2 YYNGEE. There are 16 residues in the CDR3. The CDR3 sequence: CASSGGGRDTNSPLHF. The CDR3 nucleotides are TGTGCCAGCAGCGGGGGGGGAAGGGACACGAATTCACCCCTCCACTTT.

This clone was seen only once. V and J are TRBV24-1 and TRBJ2-3; 9 bases align to TRBD2. J gave up 2 bases and V 3 bases, and 8 bases lay outside the gene matches. This CDR3 spans 17 amino acids. Germline V gene lookup returns CDR1 KGHDR and CDR2 SFDVKD. The CDR3 bases are TGTGCCACCAGTGATCCCTTAGCGGGGGTCCACACAGATACGCAGTATTTT. Encoded protein: CATSDPLAGVHTDTQYF.

This clone was counted once. The rearrangement joins TRBV11-3 to TRBJ1-1; the D gene is possibly TRBD1 (5 bases). The CDR3 has 13 residues. Germline V CDR1 and CDR2: SGHNT, YENEEA. The germline V and J ends were trimmed by 3 bases and 8 bases, with 13 bases remaining between them. The chain's CDR3 is CASSLEYRSEAFF. For the CDR3, the DNA is TGTGCCAGCAGCTTGGAATACAGGTCAGAAGCTTTCTTT. The whole variable domain, remainder taken from reference TRBV11-3 and TRBJ1-1, is EAGVVQSPRYKIIEKKQPVAFWCNPISGHNTLYWYLQNLGQGPELLIRYENEEAVDDSQLPKDRFSAERLKGVDSTLKIQPAELGDSAVYLCASSLEYRSEAFFGQGTRLTVV.

This chain connects TRBV7-7 to TRBJ2-5; 12 bases align to TRBD2. The germline V gene encodes CDR1 SSHAT and CDR2 FNYEAQ (reference sequence). The CDR3 consists of 16 residues. Trimming cost V 1 base and J 3 bases; bases outside gene matches: 3. CDR3 region: CASSLGLAGGEETQYF. CDR3 sequence (DNA): TGTGCCAGCAGCTTAGGCCTAGCGGGGGGGGAAGAGACCCAGTACTTC.

J is TRBJ2-2 and V is TRBV9; 10 nucleotides match TRBD1. CDR1 SGDLS and CDR2 YYNGEE come from the germline V gene. Losses at the gene ends were 3 bases for V and 5 bases for J; bases not matched to a gene: 13. CDR3 length: 18 residues. The CDR3 protein is CASSGSLDRGLQTGELFF. CDR3 nucleotide sequence: TGTGCCAGCAGCGGATCGCTCGACAGGGGGCTTCAAACCGGGGAGCTGTTTTTT.

The chain combines TRBV4-3 with TRBJ1-6; a weak D match, TRBD1 (6 bases). This CDR3 comprises 19 residues. V was shortened by 9 bases and J by 0 bases, with 24 bases between the two germline ends. Germline CDR1 LGHNA, CDR2 YSLEER. DNA of the CDR3: TGCGCCAGTTCCCCCTCAGGGGATTATAGGAGCTCCTATAATTCACCCCTCCACTTT. Amino acid sequence: CASSPSGDYRSSYNSPLHF.

The V and J genes are TRBV15 and TRBJ1-1; the D gene is possibly TRBD1 (6 bases). The V gene lost 5 bases and the J gene lost 5 bases, with 18 bases spanning the gap. This CDR3 has 15 residues. The germline V gene encodes CDR1 LNHNV and CDR2 YYDKDF (reference sequence). CDR3 in DNA: TGTGCCACCAGCTTCCAGACAGGAGGTAATACTGAAGCTTTCTTT. It encodes CATSFQTGGNTEAFF.

The rearrangement links TRBV19 to TRBJ2-2; weak D call: TRBD2 (7 bases). The V and J ends lost 7 bases and 0 bases respectively, with 12 bases between them. CDR3 length equals 15 residues. Per the germline V gene, CDR1 is LNHDA and CDR2 is SQIVND (reference sequence). The CDR3 sequence: CASTGGRTNTGELFF. The CDR3 region has the DNA TGTGCCAGTACGGGGGGCAGAACGAACACCGGGGAGCTGTTTTTT. The variable domain in full, with the rest retrieved from reference TRBV19 and TRBJ2-2, is DGGITQSPKYLFRKEGQNVTLSCEQNLNHDAMYWYRQDPGQGLRLIYYSQIVNDFQKGDIAEGYSVSREKKESFPLTVTSAQKNPTAFYLCASTGGRTNTGELFFGEGSRLTVL.

The genes are TRBV11-3 and TRBJ2-1, with TRBD2 identical over 11 bases. The CDR3 is 15 residues long. Germline lookup yields CDR1 SGHNT and CDR2 YENEEA. V was pared by 4 bases and J by 9 bases, with 8 bases of the junction left unmatched. The CDR3 reads CASSSETSGIGEQFF. For the CDR3, the DNA is TGTGCCAGCAGCTCCGAGACTAGCGGGATAGGTGAGCAGTTCTTC.

The J gene is TRBJ2-1, the V gene TRBV5-4; 10 positions agree with TRBD2. V lost 5 bases and J lost 8; bases outside the gene matches: 10. The germline CDR1 and CDR2 sequences are SGHNT and YYREEE (reference sequence). This CDR3 is 15 amino acids long. The CDR3 DNA sequence: TGTGCCAGCAGTCCGGGAGAGCGGGGGGGCCATGAGCAGTTCTTC. Residues: CASSPGERGGHEQFF.

The chain couples TRBV29-1 to TRBJ2-3, with a tentative D call TRBD2 (6 bases). The CDR3 is 13 residues long. Trimming shortened V by 3 bases and J by 0 bases, and 7 bases separated the two germline ends. The V gene's germline CDR1 is SQVTM and CDR2 ANQGSEA. The CDR3 region is CSVDGGSTDTQYF. CDR3 bases: TGCAGCGTTGACGGGGGAAGCACAGATACGCAGTATTTT.

The chain employs TRBV24-1 and TRBJ2-7; TRBD1 aligns across 8 bases. The CDR3 has 14 amino acids. V shed 3 bases and J 6 bases; nucleotides not matched to a gene: 6. The germline V gene encodes CDR1 KGHDR and CDR2 SFDVKD. The CDR3: CATSDRQGIGEQYV. The CDR3 coding sequence is TGTGCCACCAGTGATAGACAGGGGATCGGCGAGCAGTACGTC.